This passage covers 23 T cell receptor beta chains from one sample sequenced in a study of T cell responses to AZD1222 COVID-19 vaccine. Sequencing used immunoSEQ multiplex PCR; TCRdb keeps in-frame clones, though not all of them. The sample shows around 130,000 clones, roughly 92% of them seen only once. The sequenced sample was peripheral blood, obtained on day 0 of AZD1222 vaccination. These receptor sequences come from an adult in good health.

The chain joins TRBV29-1 to TRBJ1-6; no reliable D call. V was clipped by 4 bases and J by 3 bases, with 13 bases between them. The CDR3 totals 15 residues. The germline V gene encodes CDR1 SQVTM and CDR2 ANQGSEA. CDR3 coding DNA: TGCAGCGTTGTCTTGGGGTCCGACTATAATTCACCCCTCCACTTT. This codes for CSVVLGSDYNSPLHF.

This chain connects TRBV6-2 or TRBV6-3 to TRBJ1-1; D gene unclear. CDR1 is MNHEY, CDR2 SVGEGT, per germline. V lost 5 bases to trimming and J lost 11 bases, with 12 bases between them. This CDR3 has 11 residues. DNA of the CDR3: TGTGCCAGCAGTCACAGCTATGGGGCTTTCTTT. Amino acid sequence: CASSHSYGAFF.

This chain uses TRBV14 with TRBJ2-1; 12 bases agree with TRBD2. The V gene end was trimmed by 5 bases and the J gene end by 8 bases; junction bases not matched to a gene: 10. This CDR3 comprises 16 residues. Germline CDR1 reads SGHDN; CDR2 reads FVKESK. CDR3 sequence reads: CASSFRTSGVRDEQFF. CDR3 nucleotides: TGTGCCAGCAGCTTTAGGACTAGCGGGGTTAGGGATGAGCAGTTCTTC.

The genes are TRBV11-2 and TRBJ1-6; no reliable D call. The V gene lost 4 bases and the J gene lost 9 bases, with 7 bases spanning the gap. Germline CDR1 is SGHAT and CDR2 is FQNNGV. The CDR3 is made up of 12 amino acids. The CDR3 bases are TGTGCCAGCAGCTCCTCGGGTTCACCCCTCCACTTT. It encodes CASSSSGSPLHF.

The rearrangement links TRBV6-5 to TRBJ2-1; 10 bases map to TRBD1. Trimming took 2 bases from V and 7 from J; bases not matched to a gene: 5. Germline V gene data show CDR1 as MNHEY and CDR2 as SVGAGI. There are 15 residues in the CDR3. CDR3 in DNA: TGTGCCAGCAGTTACCACCGGACAGGGGGTAATGAGCAGTTCTTC. The encoded protein is CASSYHRTGGNEQFF.

The chain recombines TRBV5-1 with TRBJ2-1, with D perhaps matching TRBD1 (6 bases). This CDR3 is 14 amino acids long. Per germline, CDR1 SGHRS and CDR2 YFSETQ. The V and J ends lost 0 bases and 6 bases respectively, with 10 bases between them. In nucleotides, the CDR3 is TGCGCCAGCAGCTTGGGTCAGGGGCGCAATGAGCAGTTCTTC. It yields the protein CASSLGQGRNEQFF. Variable domain in full (rest from reference TRBV5-1 and TRBJ2-1): KAGVTQTPRYLIKTRGQQVTLSCSPISGHRSVSWYQQTPGQGLQFLFEYFSETQRNKGNFPGRFSGRQFSNSRSEMNVSTLELGDSALYLCASSLGQGRNEQFFGPGTRLTVL.

The chain uses TRBV12-5 and TRBJ1-2, with 7 bases that match TRBD1. The CDR3 spans 15 residues. Trimming took 2 bases from V and 5 from J; bases not matched to a gene: 8. Germline assignment: CDR1 LGHNT and CDR2 FRNRAP. CDR3 residues: CASGLPPRDSYGYTF. CDR3 sequence (DNA): TGTGCTAGTGGTTTGCCCCCCCGGGACAGTTATGGCTACACCTTC. The whole variable domain, filled in from reference TRBV12-5 and TRBJ1-2, reads DARVTQTPRHKVTEMGQEVTMRCQPILGHNTVFWYRQTMMQGLELLAYFRNRAPLDDSGMPKDRFSAEMPDATLATLKIQPSEPRDSAVYFCASGLPPRDSYGYTFGSGTRLTVV.

The chain uses TRBV4-3 and TRBJ1-1; D ambiguous. Germline CDR1 and CDR2: LGHNA and YSLEER. This CDR3 comprises 15 residues. Trimming pared 7 bases from V and 2 bases from J, leaving 17 bases between. CDR3 sequence: CASKARLLLNTEAFF. The DNA for the CDR3 is TGCGCCAGCAAGGCTCGACTTTTGTTAAACACTGAAGCTTTCTTT.

V and J are TRBV6-5 and TRBJ1-1, with TRBD1 matching over 8 bases. Germline assignment: CDR1 MNHEY and CDR2 SVGAGI. This CDR3 is built from 12 residues. V gave up 6 bases and J gave up 4 bases; unmatched junction bases: 1. In DNA, the CDR3 is TGTGCCAGCAGGACAGGGGTCACTGAAGCTTTCTTT. This translates into CASRTGVTEAFF.

This clone was seen a few times. The chain couples TRBV30 to TRBJ1-1, with D uncertain. The CDR3 is 15 residues long. Germline V gene lookup returns CDR1 GTSNPN and CDR2 SVGIG (reference sequence). The V end was cut by 1 base, the J end by 2 bases, with 14 bases between. Here the CDR3 DNA reads TGTGCCTGGAGTGGGGCCGGGGAGCAAAACACTGAAGCTTTCTTT. It is translated as CAWSGAGEQNTEAFF.

The chain carries TRBV6-5 and TRBJ1-4, with TRBD1 matching over 7 bases. V shed 6 bases and J 3 bases; nucleotides not matched to a gene: 4. The CDR3 is 14 residues long. From germline, CDR1 is MNHEY and CDR2 SVGAGI. The CDR3 sequence: CASRTTGSNEKLFF. The CDR3 DNA reads TGTGCCAGCAGAACGACAGGGTCTAATGAAAAACTGTTTTTT.

V and J are TRBV12-5 and TRBJ1-2, with 8 bases lining up with TRBD1. Germline-derived CDR1 and CDR2 are LGHNT and FRNRAP. V was pared by 4 bases and J by 8 bases, with 9 bases of the junction left unmatched. The CDR3 has 14 residues. The CDR3, as DNA: TGTGCTAGTGGTTCCCAGGGGGCTCCAGAAGGCTACACCTTC. This sequence encodes CASGSQGAPEGYTF.

The rearrangement links TRBV2 to TRBJ1-1; D unclear. V was trimmed by 4 bases and J by 3 bases, leaving 12 bases between them. CDR1 is SNHLY and CDR2 is FYNNEI in the germline V gene. This CDR3 is built from 14 residues. CDR3 DNA: TGTGCCAGCAGTGTGTCCCGGGCCGACACTGAAGCTTTCTTT. Its protein product is CASSVSRADTEAFF.

This clone was detected once. This chain links TRBV7-9 with TRBJ2-3, with 7 bases that match TRBD1. This CDR3 comprises 16 residues. J gave up 1 base and V 3 bases, and 7 bases lay outside the gene matches. Looked up from germline, CDR1 is SEHNR and CDR2 is FQNEAQ (reference sequence). The CDR3 DNA reads as TGTGCCAGCAGCTTGGGCTGGGACAGCCGCACAGATACGCAGTATTTT. Amino acid sequence: CASSLGWDSRTDTQYF.

This clone was seen just once. The chain is built from TRBV5-4 and TRBJ2-1; weak D call: TRBD1 (6 bases). The ends were cut back, 5 bases at V and 7 bases at J, with 19 bases in the middle. CDR3 length: 15 amino acids. Germline CDR1 reads SGHNT; CDR2 reads YYREEE (reference sequence). CDR3 sequence: CASRRTGTKSNEQFF. The CDR3 DNA is TGTGCCAGCAGACGAACCGGGACAAAAAGTAATGAGCAGTTCTTC. Filled out from reference TRBV5-4 and TRBJ2-1, the complete variable domain reads ETGVTQSPTHLIKTRGQQVTLRCSSQSGHNTVSWYQQALGQGPQFIFQYYREEENGRGNFPPRFSGLQFPNYSSELNVNALELDDSALYLCASRRTGTKSNEQFFGPGTRLTVL.

The chain joins TRBV7-3 to TRBJ2-3; the D call may be TRBD1 or TRBD2 (5 bases each). Trimming pared 2 bases from V and 2 bases from J, leaving 14 bases between. The CDR3 is made up of 16 amino acids. CDR1 is SGHTA, CDR2 FQGTGA, per germline. Here the CDR3 DNA reads TGTGCCAGCAGCTTAGGGGCGGGTATAATCACAGATACGCAGTATTTT. As protein: CASSLGAGIITDTQYF.

V and J are TRBV18 and TRBJ1-2; maybe TRBD1 (6 bases). Trimming stripped 4 bases from V and 6 bases from J, with 12 bases between. This CDR3 is built from 13 residues. CDR1 and CDR2 from the germline V gene are KGHSH and LQKENI. DNA for the CDR3: TGTGCCAGCTCACGCCGGGACACCAATGGCTACACCTTC. Translating gives CASSRRDTNGYTF.

This clone appeared a single time. The chain combines TRBV5-1 with TRBJ2-5; TRBD2 matches at 13 bases. This CDR3 is 16 amino acids long. Germline loops: CDR1 SGHRS, CDR2 YFSETQ. Losses at the gene ends were 5 bases for V and 3 bases for J; bases not matched to a gene: 7. The CDR3, as DNA: TGCGCCAGCAGGGGGGGGACTAGCGGGACTGAAGAGACCCAGTACTTC. Translation gives CASRGGTSGTEETQYF. The full variable domain, its missing parts supplied by reference TRBV5-1 and TRBJ2-5, is KAGVTQTPRYLIKTRGQQVTLSCSPISGHRSVSWYQQTPGQGLQFLFEYFSETQRNKGNFPGRFSGRQFSNSRSEMNVSTLELGDSALYLCASRGGTSGTEETQYFGPGTRLLVL.

The V and J genes are TRBV28 and TRBJ2-4; TRBD2 matches at 8 bases. Germline values: CDR1 MDHEN, CDR2 SYDVKM. The trim removed 2 bases at V and 2 bases at J, leaving 8 bases unmatched. The CDR3 has 17 amino acids. The CDR3 spells CASSLVPRGRSKNIQYF. DNA of the CDR3: TGTGCCAGCAGTTTAGTCCCCCGCGGGAGGTCCAAAAACATTCAGTACTTC.

The table lists this clone with a count of one. The rearrangement links TRBV19 to TRBJ1-5; D not resolved. V lost 6 bases and J lost 6, with 15 bases in between. CDR3 length: 14 residues. Germline lookup yields CDR1 LNHDA and CDR2 SQIVND (reference sequence). CDR3 region: CASSQGRGGQPQHF. The CDR3, as DNA: TGTGCCAGTAGCCAAGGACGGGGTGGTCAGCCCCAGCATTTT.

The CDR3 protein is CASSRFPGPQPYEQYV. CDR3 in DNA: TGTGCCAGCAGTCGATTCCCGGGCCCTCAGCCCTACGAGCAGTACGTC. The chain carries TRBV21-1 and TRBJ2-7. TRBV21-1 is a pseudogene locus. This CDR3 is built from 16 residues.

The chain links TRBV5-4 to TRBJ1-1; 8 bases fit TRBD1. With 5 bases clipped from V and 5 bases from J, the junction kept 8 bases outside the gene matches. The CDR3 runs 14 residues. Germline V lookup: CDR1 SGHNT, CDR2 YYREEE (reference sequence). The CDR3, as DNA: TGTGCCAGCAGGAACCAGGGGGCGCGGACTGAAGCTTTCTTT. Its protein product is CASRNQGARTEAFF.

The chain is built from TRBV18 and TRBJ1-2; tentatively, D is TRBD1 (5 bases). The CDR3 runs to 13 residues. V was pared by 6 bases and J by 3 bases, with 11 bases between. Germline V gene lookup returns CDR1 KGHSH and CDR2 LQKENI. The CDR3 region has the DNA TGTGCCAGCTCCACCGGGGGGGACTATGGCTACACCTTC. Translation: CASSTGGDYGYTF.